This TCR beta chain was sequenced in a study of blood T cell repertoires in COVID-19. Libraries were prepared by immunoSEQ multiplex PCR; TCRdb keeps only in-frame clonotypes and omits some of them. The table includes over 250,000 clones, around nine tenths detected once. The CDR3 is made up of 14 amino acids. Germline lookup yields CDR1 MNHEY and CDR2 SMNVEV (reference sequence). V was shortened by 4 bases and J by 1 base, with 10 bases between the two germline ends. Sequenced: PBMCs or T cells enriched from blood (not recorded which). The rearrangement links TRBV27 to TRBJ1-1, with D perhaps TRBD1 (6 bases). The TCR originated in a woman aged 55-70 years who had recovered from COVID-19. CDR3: CASSSLDRNTEAFF. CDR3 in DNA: TGTGCCAGCAGTTCGTTGGACAGGAACACTGAAGCTTTCTTT.